Each of the 28 T cell receptor beta chains below was sequenced from the same sample in a study of shared clonotypes between healthy human individuals. The protocol was immunoSEQ multiplex PCR, while the TCRdb copy is restricted to in-frame clones and leaves out a portion. The sample contains approximately 700,000 clones, roughly 73% of which appear only once. The sample taken for sequencing was memory CD4+ T cells sorted from blood. The subset was: CD45RA-negative fraction. The receptors originated from a woman in her twenties or thirties in good health.

V is TRBV28 and J is TRBJ2-7; 7 positions agree with TRBD2. The V gene's germline CDR1 is MDHEN and CDR2 SYDVKM. CDR3 length: 16 residues. V shed 3 bases and J 3 bases; nucleotides not matched to a gene: 11. The CDR3: CASSFSRLALFYEQYF. The DNA for the CDR3 is TGTGCCAGCAGTTTCTCAAGACTAGCACTATTCTACGAGCAGTACTTC.

The gene calls are TRBV14 and TRBJ2-7; D unclear. This CDR3 is 13 amino acids long. CDR1 and CDR2 from the germline V gene are SGHDN and FVKESK. Deletions cut 0 bases from V and 3 bases from J, with 6 bases between. CDR3 DNA sequence: TGTGCCAGCAGCCAAGAGCTCTACTACGAGCAGTACTTC. Translated, it gives CASSQELYYEQYF.

Of note for this clone: This sample includes further DNA sequences coding for the same CDR3. This sequence joins TRBV28 and TRBJ1-5; no clear D. This CDR3 spans 12 amino acids. Trimming left V 3 bases short and J 4 bases short, with 4 bases between. CDR1 and CDR2 from the germline V gene are MDHEN and SYDVKM. CDR3 nucleotides: TGTGCCAGCAGTTTTGGAAATCAGCCCCAGCATTTT. This encodes CASSFGNQPQHF. Together with reference TRBV28 and TRBJ1-5, the CDR3 gives the full variable domain: DVKVTQSSRYLVKRTGEKVFLECVQDMDHENMFWYRQDPGLGLRLIYFSYDVKMKEKGDIPEGYSVSREKKERFSLILESASTNQTSMYLCASSFGNQPQHFGDGTRLSIL.

This rearrangement joins TRBV7-2 to TRBJ2-5; no definite D call. The J call is uncertain, as TRBJ2-7 better fits the DNA end. Germline CDR1 SGHTA, CDR2 FQGNSA. The CDR3 runs 12 residues. CDR3 residues: CASSSYQGEQYF. The CDR3 DNA follows: TGTGCCAGCAGCTCCTACCAAGGCGAGCAGTACTTC.

The chain employs TRBV19 and TRBJ1-6, with a possible D match to TRBD1 (5 bases). V lost 6 bases and J lost 10, with 13 bases in between. Looked up from germline, CDR1 is LNHDA and CDR2 is SQIVND (reference sequence). The CDR3 runs 13 residues. CDR3 loop: CASSRERGSPLHF. DNA for the CDR3: TGTGCCAGTAGCAGGGAAAGGGGATCACCCCTCCACTTT. The entire variable domain, with the rest obtained from reference TRBV19 and TRBJ1-6, is as follows: DGGITQSPKYLFRKEGQNVTLSCEQNLNHDAMYWYRQDPGQGLRLIYYSQIVNDFQKGDIAEGYSVSREKKESFPLTVTSAQKNPTAFYLCASSRERGSPLHFGNGTRLTVT.

Comments on this clone: This could be a read error, since a much larger clone is one nucleotide away. The chain combines TRBV2 with TRBJ1-5; D call uncertain. V lost 2 bases and J 0 bases, leaving 2 bases between the germline ends. The CDR3 is made up of 13 amino acids. The V gene's germline CDR1 is SNHLY and CDR2 FYNNEI. The CDR3 DNA follows: TGTGCCAGCAGTGAAATTAGCAATCAGCCCCAGCATTTT. Its protein product is CASSEISNQPQHF.

The gene calls are TRBV6-4 and TRBJ2-7; either TRBD1 or TRBD2 may fit D (5 bases each). The germline CDR1 and CDR2 sequences are MRHNA and SNTAGT. The V gene lost 6 bases and the J gene lost 3 bases, with 21 bases spanning the gap. CDR3 length: 16 residues. The CDR3 DNA is TGTGCCAGCAGGGACCCGCCGCCGAGGGGTCTCTACGAGCAGTACTTC. Its protein product is CASRDPPPRGLYEQYF.

The chain is built from TRBV5-3 and TRBJ2-7; 8 bases match TRBD2. TRBV5-3 is an ORF, and what it does is uncertain. The CDR3 is 17 residues long. V shed 4 bases and J 3 bases; nucleotides not matched to a gene: 15. CDR3 in DNA: TGTGCCAGAAGCCGACCCCCTCCGGGACTAGGTAACTACGAGCAGTACTTC. Protein product: CARSRPPPGLGNYEQYF.

The chain carries TRBV6-6 and TRBJ2-3, with D uncertain. Germline V gene data show CDR1 as MNHNY and CDR2 as SVGAGI (reference sequence). CDR3 size: 16 residues. The V gene lost 3 bases and the J gene lost 4 bases, with 17 bases spanning the gap. The CDR3 protein is CASSYYGTPSADTQYF. The CDR3 nucleotides are TGTGCCAGCAGTTATTACGGAACCCCGTCCGCAGATACGCAGTATTTT.

This clone was detected once. This chain links TRBV19 with TRBJ2-7; TRBD2 matches 11 bases. Germline V gives CDR1 LNHDA, CDR2 SQIVND (reference sequence). This CDR3 is 16 amino acids long. Unmatched junction bases numbered 7, after V lost 3 bases and J lost 3 bases. The CDR3 protein is CASSIIGLAGFYEQYF. The DNA for the CDR3 is TGTGCCAGTAGTATCATTGGACTAGCGGGCTTCTACGAGCAGTACTTC.

The sample holds one count of this clone. The CDR3 reads CASSLGAGPSYEQYF. DNA for the CDR3: TGCGCCAGCAGCTTGGGGGCAGGGCCCTCCTACGAGCAGTACTTC. The gene calls are TRBV5-1 and TRBJ2-7, with D possibly being TRBD1 (5 bases). In germline, CDR1 is SGHRS, CDR2 YFSETQ. V lost 0 bases and J 0 bases, leaving 10 bases between the germline ends. The CDR3 spans 15 residues.

On this clone: This same CDR3 is encoded by further DNA sequences in the sample. The chain uses TRBV18 and TRBJ2-7; D gene ambiguous. Per the germline V gene, CDR1 is KGHSH and CDR2 is LQKENI. The CDR3 is 12 residues long. V was trimmed by 2 bases and J by 5 bases, leaving 7 bases between them. The CDR3 DNA reads as TGTGCCAGCTCACCAGGGTCCCACGAGCAGTACTTC. Protein product: CASSPGSHEQYF. The entire variable domain, with the rest obtained from reference TRBV18 and TRBJ2-7, is as follows: NAGVMQNPRHLVRRRGQEARLRCSPMKGHSHVYWYRQLPEEGLKFMVYLQKENIIDESGMPKERFSAEFPKEGPSILRIQQVVRGDSAAYFCASSPGSHEQYFGPGTRLTVT.

The rearrangement joins TRBV28 to TRBJ1-5, with D possibly TRBD1 on 6 matching bases. CDR1 and CDR2 from the germline V gene are MDHEN and SYDVKM. This CDR3 spans 16 amino acids. Deletions cut 3 bases from V and 7 bases from J, with 19 bases between. The CDR3 coding sequence is TGTGCCAGCAGTTTTCTGGTCAGGGGAATAAACCAGCCCCAGCATTTT. As protein: CASSFLVRGINQPQHF.

The chain combines TRBV10-3 with TRBJ1-1; no firm D call. The V and J ends lost 4 bases and 1 base respectively, with 7 bases between them. The CDR3 has 13 residues. Germline V gene sequence: CDR1 ENHRY, CDR2 SYGVKD. The CDR3 sequence: CAISVNGNTEAFF. The CDR3 DNA reads TGTGCCATCAGTGTAAACGGGAACACTGAAGCTTTCTTT.

This chain's CDR3 is CASSQESWAGPYNEQFF. As DNA, the CDR3 is TGTGCCAGCAGCCAAGAGTCATGGGCGGGACCCTACAATGAGCAGTTCTTC. The V call is TRBV14, the J call TRBJ2-1; D possibly corresponds to TRBD2 (6 bases). The V gene's germline CDR1 is SGHDN and CDR2 FVKESK. The length of the CDR3 is 17 residues. V lost 0 bases and J 2 bases, leaving 14 bases between the germline ends.

The rearrangement joins TRBV10-1 to TRBJ2-7; D perhaps matches TRBD1 (6 bases). The CDR3 consists of 15 residues. V was cut by 10 bases and J by 3 bases, with 22 bases left in between. Germline V lookup: CDR1 WNHNN, CDR2 SYGVQD (reference sequence). In DNA, the CDR3 is TGCGCCACCCTCGCACAGGGATTAGGGATCTACGAGCAGTACTTC. As protein: CATLAQGLGIYEQYF.

This clone has a handful of counts. Other DNA sequences in the same sample also yield this CDR3. The chain couples TRBV5-1 to TRBJ2-1; D unresolved. CDR1 is SGHRS and CDR2 is YFSETQ in the germline V gene. This CDR3 is built from 15 residues. V was pared by 0 bases and J by 0 bases, with 7 bases between. CDR3 nucleotides: TGCGCCAGCAGCTTGGACAGCTTCTCCTACAATGAGCAGTTCTTC. It encodes CASSLDSFSYNEQFF.

This clone has only a few counts. Within the sample, other DNA sequences also encode this same CDR3. The gene calls are TRBV5-1 and TRBJ1-1, with unresolved D. CDR3 length: 14 residues. Germline V gene lookup returns CDR1 SGHRS and CDR2 YFSETQ. Trimming took off 0 bases at V and 5 bases at J, with 11 bases between the two ends. Here the CDR3 reads CASSLAAGRTEAFF. Here the CDR3 DNA reads TGCGCCAGCAGCTTGGCAGCGGGTAGGACTGAAGCTTTCTTT.

This chain links TRBV5-1 with TRBJ2-1; D uncertain. This CDR3 contains 14 residues. V was cut by 0 bases and J by 6 bases, with 10 bases left in between. The V gene's germline CDR1 is SGHRS and CDR2 YFSETQ. The CDR3, as DNA: TGCGCCAGCAGCTTGGTTAGCTCTAGCAATGAGCAGTTCTTC. Its translation is CASSLVSSSNEQFF.

The chain has TRBV14 and TRBJ1-2; TRBD1 is a possible D gene (5 bases). V gave up 0 bases and J gave up 7 bases, with 15 bases separating them. Looked up from germline, CDR1 is SGHDN and CDR2 is FVKESK. The CDR3 is 15 amino acids. CDR3 nucleotides: TGTGCCAGCAGCCAAGATCTGCTGGGGAGGGGTGGCTACACCTTC. This gives the protein CASSQDLLGRGGYTF. The complete variable domain, with remaining parts taken from reference TRBV14 and TRBJ1-2, reads EAGVTQFPSHSVIEKGQTVTLRCDPISGHDNLYWYRRVMGKEIKFLLHFVKESKQDESGMPNNRFLAERTGGTYSTLKVQPAELEDSGVYFCASSQDLLGRGGYTFGSGTRLTVV.

This chain joins TRBV11-2 and TRBJ2-7, with 9 bases identical to TRBD2. The CDR3 is made up of 14 amino acids. Losses at the gene ends were 4 bases for V and 6 bases for J; bases not matched to a gene: 7. The germline CDR1 and CDR2 sequences are SGHAT and FQNNGV. The CDR3 nucleotides are TGTGCCAGCAGCTCACTAAAAGCGGGAGGCGAGCAGTACTTC. Translating gives CASSSLKAGGEQYF.

The chain links TRBV27 to TRBJ2-5; 11 bases agree with TRBD2. The germline gives CDR1 MNHEY, CDR2 SMNVEV (reference sequence). Unmatched junction bases numbered 8, after V lost 7 bases and J lost 4 bases. This CDR3 has 15 amino acids. DNA of the CDR3: TGTGCCAGCATGGTAGCGGGAGGGAGGAGAGAGACCCAGTACTTC. It translates to CASMVAGGRRETQYF.

The rearrangement uses TRBV9 and TRBJ1-3; D is uncertain. Trimming shortened V by 0 bases and J by 3 bases, and 13 bases separated the two germline ends. Germline V gene lookup returns CDR1 SGDLS and CDR2 YYNGEE. The CDR3 is 16 amino acids. The DNA of the CDR3 is TGTGCCAGCAGCGTAGCTATTGCGGGGATTGGAAACACCATATATTTT. Translating it yields CASSVAIAGIGNTIYF.

The gene calls are TRBV6-6 and TRBJ2-5; no clear D. This CDR3 has 16 residues. CDR1 and CDR2 (germline): MNHNY, SVGAGI (reference sequence). The V end lost 2 bases, the J end lost 1 base, and 14 bases lay between the germline ends. CDR3 sequence (DNA): TGTGCCAGCAGTTACCCCCAGATGCCGAGCCAAGAGACCCAGTACTTC. This sequence encodes CASSYPQMPSQETQYF.

This chain connects TRBV9 to TRBJ1-6, with D unclear. CDR1 is SGDLS and CDR2 is YYNGEE in the germline V gene. The CDR3 extends over 14 amino acids. V gave up 7 bases and J gave up 8 bases, with 16 bases separating them. The CDR3 here is CASRSGLSDSPLHF. The CDR3 coding sequence is TGTGCCAGCCGGAGTGGACTATCGGATTCACCCCTCCACTTT.

The genes are TRBV2 and TRBJ2-7; D may correspond to TRBD1 or TRBD2 (6 bases each). Germline V gives CDR1 SNHLY, CDR2 FYNNEI. There are 17 residues in the CDR3. Trimming pared 2 bases from V and 0 bases from J, leaving 17 bases between. CDR3 nucleotide sequence: TGTGCCAGCAGTGAATTGGGGGCGGGGATCGGCTCCTACGAGCAGTACTTC. Translating it yields CASSELGAGIGSYEQYF.

This chain connects TRBV6-5 to TRBJ2-7; 9 bases line up with TRBD1. Germline trimming cut 5 bases from V and 6 bases from J; bases unmatched to any gene: 11. The CDR3 extends over 15 amino acids. Per germline, CDR1 MNHEY and CDR2 SVGAGI. This chain's CDR3 is CASSGSGTGRGEQYF. In DNA, the CDR3 is TGTGCCAGCAGTGGGTCCGGGACAGGGCGCGGCGAGCAGTACTTC.

This clone was seen just once. This chain links TRBV2 with TRBJ2-2; 11 bases line up with TRBD2. V lost 6 bases to trimming and J lost 7 bases; unmatched junction nucleotides: 7. CDR3 size: 15 residues. CDR1 is SNHLY and CDR2 is FYNNEI in the germline V gene. The CDR3 reads CASSEKGLADGELFF. The CDR3 DNA follows: TGTGCCAGCAGCGAAAAGGGACTAGCGGACGGGGAGCTGTTTTTT.